A single TCR beta chain is shown here with its context. The sample's time point: persistent/refractory GD, antithyroid drugs over 5 years with positive TRAb. PBMC RNA was the source of the TCR library. The data stem from a study of regulatory T cells in long-lasting Graves disease. Building the TCR beta libraries relied on iRepertoire HTBI primers, and CDR3 regions underwent Arm-PCR. A single record per CDR3 protein comes from TCRdb applying MiXCR to the multiplex PCR reads. The sample shows over 450,000 distinct CDR3 sequences, around a fifth of them seen only once. The CDR3 has 15 amino acids. V trimming: 5 bases; J trimming: 4 bases; junction bases outside the gene matches: 9.

The chain employs TRBV12-3 or TRBV12-4 and TRBJ2-7, with TRBD1 matching over 9 bases. This receptor was obtained from a female donor with Graves disease. The sample in question was peripheral blood mononuclear cells (PBMCs), obtained when the disease was refractory, from a patient treated with antithyroid drugs. This CDR3 reads CASSAPGQGRYEQYF. In nucleotides, the CDR3 is TGTGCCAGCAGTGCCCCGGGACAGGGAAGGTACGAGCAGTACTTC.